These T cell receptor beta chains were read from a single sample in a study of blood T cell repertoires in COVID-19. Here immunoSEQ multiplex PCR was the method, and the copy in TCRdb shows in-frame clones only, minus some. The table lists approximately 160,000 clones, 80% to 85% of them singletons, with roughly 2.8% in the top ten. The source material was peripheral blood. All receptors derive from a woman aged 55 to 70 with acute or convalescent COVID-19. CDR3s include the opening cysteine and the closing phenylalanine or tryptophan. The D gene is left open where the match is weak. The listing skips clone size in some rows; elsewhere it reads once, few, many or a size class.

>TRBD2|TRBV28|TRBJ2-3|NA
CASTGMGRGITDTQYF
TGTGCCAGCACGGGGATGGGGCGGGGGATCACAGATACGCAGTATTTT
>TRBD1|TRBV5-1|TRBJ2-2|NA
CASSPTTGSGELFF
TGCGCCAGCAGCCCTACGACAGGGAGCGGGGAGCTGTTTTTT
>TRBD1|TRBV24-1|TRBJ1-2|NA
CATSDDRAYGYTF
TGTGCCACCAGTGATGACAGGGCCTATGGCTACACCTTC
>NA|TRBV6-5|TRBJ1-1|once
CASSYSRLLLTEAFF
TGTGCCAGCAGTTACTCGAGACTGTTGCTCACTGAAGCTTTCTTT
>TRBD1|TRBV18|TRBJ2-7|once
CASSSDRGGEQYF
TGTGCCAGCTCATCGGACAGGGGAGGAGAGCAGTACTTC
>TRBD1|TRBV9|TRBJ1-4|NA
CASSVDIGTGNSGATNEKLFF
TGTGCCAGCAGCGTAGACATCGGGACAGGGAACTCTGGGGCAACTAATGAAAAACTGTTTTTT
>NA|TRBV7-2|TRBJ1-3|NA
CASSHLTGNTIYF
TGTGCCAGCAGCCACTTAACTGGAAACACCATATATTTT
>NA|TRBV28|TRBJ2-7|NA
CASSLRGWGEQYF
TGTGCCAGCAGTTTAAGGGGCTGGGGCGAGCAGTACTTC
>TRBD1|TRBV27|TRBJ2-7|NA
CASSAGGYEQYF
TGTGCCAGCAGTGCAGGGGGCTACGAGCAGTACTTC
>TRBD1|TRBV18|TRBJ2-5|NA
CASSQRQGWPEETQYF
TGTGCCAGCTCCCAAAGACAGGGTTGGCCAGAAGAGACCCAGTACTTC
>TRBD1|TRBV12-3/TRBV12-4|TRBJ1-2|NA
CASSRDSRYGYTF
TGTGCCAGCAGTCGGGACAGTCGCTATGGCTACACCTTC
>TRBD2|TRBV4-3|TRBJ2-5|NA
CASSQDLASGGPRETQYF
TGCGCCAGCAGCCAAGATCTCGCTAGCGGGGGCCCGCGTGAGACCCAGTACTTC
>NA|TRBV29-1|TRBJ1-1|NA
CSVELARGLAEAFF
TGCAGCGTTGAATTGGCGAGGGGGTTAGCTGAAGCTTTCTTT
>NA|TRBV24-1|TRBJ2-2|NA
CATSDTDRNTGELFF
TGTGCCACCAGTGATACGGACAGGAACACCGGGGAGCTGTTTTTT
>TRBD1|TRBV4-1|TRBJ1-5|NA
CASSQDRLAGGQPQHF
TGCGCCAGCAGCCAAGACAGATTGGCAGGGGGCCAGCCCCAGCATTTT
>TRBD1|TRBV10-3|TRBJ2-5|NA
CAISELGAGGQETQYF
TGTGCCATCAGTGAGTTGGGGGCAGGGGGCCAAGAGACCCAGTACTTC
>NA|TRBV19|TRBJ2-3|NA
CASSITAADTQYF
TGTGCCAGTAGTATCACAGCGGCAGATACGCAGTATTTT
>TRBD2|TRBV24-1|TRBJ2-1|NA
CATSDLSGGAGNEQFF
TGTGCCACCAGTGATTTGAGCGGGGGGGCCGGAAATGAGCAGTTCTTC
>NA|TRBV5-1|TRBJ1-5|NA
CASSLAGAGNQPQHF
TGCGCCAGCAGCTTAGCAGGGGCGGGCAATCAGCCCCAGCATTTT
>TRBD1|TRBV9|TRBJ1-1|NA
CASSAGTGGLNTEAFF
TGTGCCAGCAGTGCCGGGACAGGGGGCTTGAACACTGAAGCTTTCTTT
>NA|TRBV19|TRBJ1-5|NA
CASSIGEAYSNQPQHF
TGTGCCAGTAGTATAGGTGAAGCCTATAGCAATCAGCCCCAGCATTTT
>TRBD1|TRBV5-6|TRBJ2-2|NA
CASSLRQGDTGELFF
TGTGCCAGCAGCCTTAGACAGGGGGATACCGGGGAGCTGTTTTTT
>NA|TRBV6-2/TRBV6-3|TRBJ1-1|NA
CASSRQETFMNTEAFF
TGTGCCAGCAGCCGACAGGAGACGTTCATGAACACTGAAGCTTTCTTT
>TRBD1|TRBV5-1|TRBJ1-2|NA
CASSLTGGRGYTF
TGCGCCAGCAGCTTGACAGGGGGCCGTGGCTACACCTTC
>NA|TRBV28|TRBJ1-2|once
CASSQASGVGYTF
TGTGCCAGCAGCCAAGCGTCAGGGGTGGGCTACACCTTC
>NA|TRBV13|TRBJ2-1|once
CASSFAYSGNEQFF
TGTGCCAGCAGCTTCGCCTATTCGGGCAATGAGCAGTTCTTC
>NA|TRBV7-9|TRBJ1-4|few
CASSLEAGRNEKLFF
TGTGCCAGCAGCTTAGAAGCAGGGCGGAATGAAAAACTGTTTTTT
>TRBD2|TRBV24-1|TRBJ2-3|NA
CATSDPGGTDTQYF
TGTGCCACCAGTGACCCGGGGGGAACAGATACGCAGTATTTT
>TRBD2|TRBV6-6|TRBJ2-1|NA
CARGGGRGEYNEQFF
TGTGCCCGCGGGGGGGGACGGGGAGAATACAATGAGCAGTTCTTC
>NA|TRBV21-1|TRBJ1-1|NA
CASSKGHITGTDTEAFF
TGTGCCAGCAGCAAAGGGCATATAACAGGGACGGACACTGAAGCTTTCTTT
>NA|TRBV4-3|TRBJ1-1|NA
CASSPVGLLNTEAFF
TGCGCCAGCAGCCCGGTTGGACTTTTGAACACTGAAGCTTTCTTT
>TRBD2|TRBV5-1|TRBJ2-2|NA
CASSREGNTGELFF
TGCGCCAGCAGCAGGGAGGGCAACACCGGGGAGCTGTTTTTT
>TRBD1|TRBV9|TRBJ1-6|NA
CASSAGGQVTDAYNSPLHF
TGTGCCAGCAGCGCCGGGGGACAGGTCACAGACGCCTATAATTCACCCCTCCACTTT
>NA|TRBV5-4|TRBJ1-5|NA
CASSLSGEINQPQHF
TGTGCCAGCAGCTTGTCTGGGGAGATCAATCAGCCCCAGCATTTT
>TRBD1|TRBV5-4|TRBJ2-2|NA
CASRSGDRGSGELFF
TGTGCCAGCAGATCCGGGGACAGGGGGTCCGGGGAGCTGTTTTTT
>NA|TRBV18|TRBJ1-4|NA
CASSQDSPEKLFF
TGTGCCAGCTCCCAGGATTCCCCTGAAAAACTGTTTTTT
>NA|TRBV7-9|TRBJ2-7|NA
CASSEVGGEQYF
TGTGCCAGCAGCGAAGTGGGGGGCGAGCAGTACTTC